The 25 T cell receptor beta chains below were found in one sample sequenced in a study of vaccination and CD4 T cells after COVID-19 (dated by TCRdb to between 2022 and 2023). The treatment or condition label of this sample denotes: roughly 10-day PBMC culture with coronavirus spike peptide pools or control peptides (ViraFEST assay). CD4+ T cells from unexposed donors were collected before the COVID-19 pandemic (2011-2018). The antigens for these receptors are not known. Libraries were built with PCR. Sequencing took place on an Illumina iSeq 100. At the Johns Hopkins FTIC core, DNA from the cultured CD4+ T cells underwent TCR sequencing with the Oncomine TCR Beta short-read assay. The public reads were reanalyzed by TCRdb: fastp trimming at Q25, MiXCR alignment, in-frame beta chains only. Rows with one shared CDR3 protein collapse into an entry with the most common genes and DNA. This sample gives around 6,100 distinct CDR3 sequences in total; around half of them show up just once. In total, the top ten clones hold 55% to 70% of the sample.

The specimen was CD4+ T cells from blood, cultured in vitro. The source is a human donor in good health.

CDR3 nucleotide sequence: TGTGCCAGCAGCTTAGTTATGCGGGACGAGCAGTACTTC. Translating gives CASSLVMRDEQYF. This chain joins TRBV7-2 and TRBJ2-7, with D tentatively TRBD2 (5 bases). The germline gives CDR1 SGHTA, CDR2 FQGNSA. The CDR3 extends over 13 amino acids. With 1 base removed from V and 5 bases from J, the gap between germline ends came to 9 bases.

As for this clonotype: Compared with germline, one end of the junction differs, possibly owing to a read error. The rearrangement links TRBV28 to TRBJ1-1; unclear D gene. Germline V gene data show CDR1 as MDHEN and CDR2 as SYDVKM. This CDR3 comprises 15 residues. DNA of the CDR3: TGTGGCAGCAGTTTATGGCCAGCCCTAAACACTGAAGCTTTCTTT. Protein sequence: CGSSLWPALNTEAFF. Complete variable domain (other parts from reference TRBV28 and TRBJ1-1): DVKVTQSSRYLVKRTGEKVFLECVQDMDHENMFWYRQDPGLGLRLIYFSYDVKMKEKGDIPEGYSVSREKKERFSLILESASTNQTSMYLCGSSLWPALNTEAFFGQGTRLTVV.

The J gene is TRBJ1-5, the V gene TRBV6-1; possibly TRBD1 for D (6 bases). Looked up from germline, CDR1 is MNHNS and CDR2 is SASEGT. The ends were cut back, 2 bases at V and 3 bases at J, with 11 bases in the middle. This CDR3 is built from 15 residues. The CDR3 DNA reads TGTGCCAGCAGTGAAACGGGGGCCCTCAATCAGCCCCAGCATTTT. Translating gives CASSETGALNQPQHF.

V and J are TRBV19 and TRBJ1-3; 9 nucleotides agree with TRBD1. Germline trimming cut 10 bases from V and 0 bases from J; bases unmatched to any gene: 10. The CDR3 extends over 16 amino acids. The germline CDR1 and CDR2 sequences are LNHDA and SQIVND (reference sequence). The CDR3, as DNA: TGTGCCACCTCGGACAGGGGCGACTACTCTGGAAACACCATATATTTT. This encodes CATSDRGDYSGNTIYF.

The sample holds a few counts of this clonotype. This chain joins TRBV19 and TRBJ1-1; D not resolved. Germline-derived CDR1 and CDR2 are LNHDA and SQIVND (reference sequence). Trimming removed 5 bases at V and 2 bases at J, with 9 bases between. The CDR3 has 13 amino acids. DNA for the CDR3: TGTGCCAGTAGTCCCCCCTATAACACTGAAGCTTTCTTT. Its translation: CASSPPYNTEAFF. Full variable domain (outside the CDR3, taken from reference TRBV19 and TRBJ1-1): DGGITQSPKYLFRKEGQNVTLSCEQNLNHDAMYWYRQDPGQGLRLIYYSQIVNDFQKGDIAEGYSVSREKKESFPLTVTSAQKNPTAFYLCASSPPYNTEAFFGQGTRLTVV.

This clonotype was seen just once. V and J are TRBV7-9 and TRBJ2-2; D unresolved. CDR3 length: 12 residues. Trimming took 3 bases from V and 4 from J, leaving 3 bases between them. Per the germline V gene, CDR1 is SEHNR and CDR2 is FQNEAQ (reference sequence). DNA of the CDR3: TGTGCCAGCAGCTTTCCCACCGGGGAGCTGTTTTTT. Its translation is CASSFPTGELFF.

J is TRBJ2-4 and V is TRBV19; the D is unclear. Trimming removed 2 bases at V and 2 bases at J, with 1 base between. The CDR3 totals 12 residues. The germline V gene has CDR1 LNHDA and CDR2 SQIVND (reference sequence). CDR3 amino acids: CASSITKNIQYF. CDR3 nucleotides: TGTGCCAGTAGTATAACCAAAAACATTCAGTACTTC.

The rearrangement uses TRBV11-2 and TRBJ1-5, with 10 bases fitting TRBD1. The germline V gene has CDR1 SGHAT and CDR2 FQNNGV. V gave up 5 bases and J gave up 7 bases; unmatched junction bases: 8. The CDR3 has 15 residues. CDR3 protein: CASSPGDRGRQPQHF. The CDR3 DNA follows: TGTGCCAGCAGCCCAGGGGACAGGGGAAGGCAGCCCCAGCATTTT.

In the case of this clonotype: Without the conserved terminal phenylalanine or tryptophan, this CDR3 likely stems from a read error. No DNA is shown, since the ends of the CDR3 on it are uncertain; the CDR3 is the one TCRdb lists. This chain uses TRBV11-3 with TRBJ2-3; TRBD1, as called in the table, went unchecked against the DNA. Germline lookup yields CDR1 SGHNT and CDR2 YENEEA. The CDR3 spans 10 residues, counting both ends. This chain's CDR3 is CASPGTGDRA.

This clonotype was found a few times. The chain joins TRBV20-1 to TRBJ1-5, with D possibly matching TRBD1 (5 bases). This CDR3 has 15 residues. Deletions cut 6 bases from V and 5 bases from J, with 20 bases between. Germline loops: CDR1 DFQATT, CDR2 SNEGSKA (reference sequence). The CDR3 nucleotides are TGCAGTGCCGGTGGAGGAGCAGGGATCGATCAGCCCCAGCATTTT. As protein: CSAGGGAGIDQPQHF.

J is TRBJ2-5 and V is TRBV12-3 or TRBV12-4, with 13 bases lining up with TRBD2. The CDR3 has 20 residues. J lost 2 bases, V lost 6 bases, and 18 bases had no gene match. The CDR3 here is CASSLRLAGGGGGRQETQYF. The CDR3 DNA is TGTGCCAGCAGCCTCCGACTAGCGGGAGGAGGAGGAGGGAGGCAAGAGACCCAGTACTTC.

A note on this clonotype: A read error may account for a junction end that differs from germline. This chain joins TRBV27 and TRBJ2-7, with 12 bases that match TRBD2. Per the germline V gene, CDR1 is MNHEY and CDR2 is SMNVEV (reference sequence). The length of the CDR3 is 17 residues. The CDR3 loop reads CASSPTLTSGRINERYF. CDR3 coding DNA: TGTGCCAGCAGTCCCACCCTTACTAGCGGGAGGATCAACGAGCGGTACTTC.

CDR3 in DNA: TGTGCCAGCATCCCATCTCGGGACATACCCTACTCCTACGAGCAGTACTTC. This translates into CASIPSRDIPYSYEQYF. This chain links TRBV28 with TRBJ2-7; weak D call: TRBD1 (6 bases). The ends were cut back, 7 bases at V and 0 bases at J, with 22 bases in the middle. Germline-derived CDR1 and CDR2 are MDHEN and SYDVKM. The CDR3 has 17 residues. Filled out from reference TRBV28 and TRBJ2-7, the complete variable domain reads DVKVTQSSRYLVKRTGEKVFLECVQDMDHENMFWYRQDPGLGLRLIYFSYDVKMKEKGDIPEGYSVSREKKERFSLILESASTNQTSMYLCASIPSRDIPYSYEQYFGPGTRLTVT.

This chain links TRBV20-1 with TRBJ2-7, with 7 bases that match TRBD1. The CDR3 is 15 amino acids. Germline assignment: CDR1 DFQATT and CDR2 SNEGSKA (reference sequence). The J segment lost 0 bases and the V segment lost 5 bases, leaving 10 bases of the junction unmatched. The CDR3 region has the DNA TGCAGTGCTCTAAAACCGGGACAGTTCTCCTACGAGCAGTACTTC. This translates into CSALKPGQFSYEQYF.

The chain has TRBV7-9 and TRBJ2-1; D gene unclear. Germline V gene data show CDR1 as SEHNR and CDR2 as FQNEAQ (reference sequence). The V gene lost 7 bases and the J gene lost 1 base, with 11 bases spanning the gap. The CDR3 extends over 14 amino acids. The CDR3 sequence: CASTTVGSYNEQFF. The CDR3 region has the DNA TGTGCCAGCACCACCGTGGGATCCTACAATGAGCAGTTCTTC.

The chain is built from TRBV28 and TRBJ1-1; D gene uncertain. Germline loops: CDR1 MDHEN, CDR2 SYDVKM. With 5 bases removed from V and 1 base from J, the gap between germline ends came to 8 bases. The CDR3 consists of 13 residues. The CDR3 here is CASSQMGNTEAFF. The CDR3 coding sequence is TGTGCCAGCAGTCAAATGGGGAACACTGAAGCTTTCTTT.

This clonotype was counted between two and nine times. The chain joins TRBV7-2 to TRBJ2-7; D unclear. Germline V CDR1 and CDR2: SGHTA, FQGNSA. V lost 5 bases and J lost 4, with 15 bases in between. The CDR3 is 14 amino acids. CDR3 nucleotide sequence: TGTGCCAGCAGCCCAGCCCACGGTACATACGAGCAGTACTTC. Its translation is CASSPAHGTYEQYF. Using reference TRBV7-2 and TRBJ2-7 for the parts outside the CDR3, the full variable domain is GAGVSQSPSNKVTEKGKDVELRCDPISGHTALYWYRQSLGQGLEFLIYFQGNSAPDKSGLPSDRFSAERTGGSVSTLTIQRTQQEDSAVYLCASSPAHGTYEQYFGPGTRLTVT.

The genes are TRBV20-1 and TRBJ1-2; maybe TRBD1 (6 bases). V was clipped by 1 base and J by 3 bases, with 15 bases between them. This CDR3 contains 15 residues. Germline CDR1 DFQATT, CDR2 SNEGSKA (reference sequence). CDR3 sequence (DNA): TGCAGTGCTAGAGGGCGGACAGCCAGTGACTATGGCTACACCTTC. Translated, it gives CSARGRTASDYGYTF.

The rearrangement uses TRBV6-2 or TRBV6-3 and TRBJ1-1; a possible D gene is TRBD1 (5 bases). The CDR3 covers 15 residues. Germline CDR1 is MNHEY and CDR2 is SVGEGT. Between the trimmed V and J ends, which lost 6 bases and 0 bases, there was a span of 14 bases. CDR3 region: CASSWAGRLNTEAFF. CDR3 in DNA: TGTGCCAGCAGCTGGGCGGGACGGCTGAACACTGAAGCTTTCTTT.

The chain employs TRBV19 and TRBJ1-4; TRBD1 might be the D (6 bases). Trimming took 6 bases from V and 4 from J, leaving 21 bases between them. This CDR3 has 17 amino acids. Germline V gene lookup returns CDR1 LNHDA and CDR2 SQIVND (reference sequence). The CDR3 reads CASSPENRDPDNEKLFF. As DNA, the CDR3 is TGTGCCAGTAGCCCGGAGAACAGGGATCCGGATAATGAAAAACTGTTTTTT.

The V call is TRBV10-3, the J call TRBJ2-7, with 9 bases fitting TRBD1. The germline gives CDR1 ENHRY, CDR2 SYGVKD. CDR3 length: 14 residues. The ends lost 10 bases at V and 0 bases at J; junction bases unmatched: 7. As DNA, the CDR3 is TGTGCCACCCGGGACAGGGAGAGCTCCTACGAGCAGTACTTC. It specifies CATRDRESSYEQYF.

This clonotype was counted a single time. The CDR3 DNA reads TGCGCCAGCAACCGGGGGACTCCAGCAGGAGCAGATACGCAGTATTTT. Its protein product is CASNRGTPAGADTQYF. The chain joins TRBV10-1 to TRBJ2-3, with D possibly TRBD2 on 6 matching bases. The CDR3 covers 16 residues. Germline CDR1 WNHNN, CDR2 SYGVQD (reference sequence). V was cut by 7 bases and J by 4 bases, with 21 bases left in between.

This clonotype was observed a few times. The CDR3 DNA sequence: TGTGCCAGCAGTATCAGAGAGACCCAGTACTTC. This translates into CASSIRETQYF. V is TRBV12-3 or TRBV12-4 and J is TRBJ2-5; D is uncertain. V was trimmed by 5 bases and J by 4 bases, leaving 5 bases between them. The CDR3 runs 11 residues.

The chain is built from TRBV19 and TRBJ1-1; D remains unclear. Germline V gene data show CDR1 as LNHDA and CDR2 as SQIVND (reference sequence). V was clipped by 5 bases and J by 1 base, with 11 bases between them. This CDR3 is 14 amino acids long. The CDR3 region is CASSVRSGNTEAFF. The CDR3 region has the DNA TGTGCCAGTAGTGTGAGGTCCGGGAACACTGAAGCTTTCTTT.

The V gene is TRBV6-1, the J gene TRBJ1-6, with D tentatively TRBD1 (6 bases). The CDR3 loop spans 15 amino acids. V gave up 6 bases and J gave up 4 bases, with 13 bases separating them. Germline V gene lookup returns CDR1 MNHNS and CDR2 SASEGT. The CDR3 spells CASSASQGYNSPLHF. CDR3 sequence (DNA): TGTGCCAGCAGCGCCTCACAGGGTTATAATTCACCCCTCCACTTT.